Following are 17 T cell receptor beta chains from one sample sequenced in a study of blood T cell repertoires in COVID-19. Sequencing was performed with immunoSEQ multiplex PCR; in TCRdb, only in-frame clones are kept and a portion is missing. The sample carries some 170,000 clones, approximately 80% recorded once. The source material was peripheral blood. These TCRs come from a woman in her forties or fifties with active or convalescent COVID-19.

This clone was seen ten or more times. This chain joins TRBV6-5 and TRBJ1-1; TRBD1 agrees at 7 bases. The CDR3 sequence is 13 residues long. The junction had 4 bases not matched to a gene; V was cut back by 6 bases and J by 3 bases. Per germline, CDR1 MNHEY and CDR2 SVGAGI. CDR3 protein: CASREGAYTEAFF. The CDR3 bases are TGTGCCAGCAGAGAGGGGGCATACACTGAAGCTTTCTTT.

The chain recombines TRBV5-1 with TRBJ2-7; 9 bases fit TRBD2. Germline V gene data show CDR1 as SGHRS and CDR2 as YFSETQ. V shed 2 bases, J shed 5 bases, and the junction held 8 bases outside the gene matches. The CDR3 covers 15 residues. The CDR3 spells CASSFSGGGAHEQYF. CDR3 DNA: TGCGCCAGCAGCTTTTCAGGCGGGGGGGCCCACGAGCAGTACTTC.

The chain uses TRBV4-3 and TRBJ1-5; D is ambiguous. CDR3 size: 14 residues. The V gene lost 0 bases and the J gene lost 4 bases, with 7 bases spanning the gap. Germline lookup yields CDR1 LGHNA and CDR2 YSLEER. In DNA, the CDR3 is TGCGCCAGCAGCCAAGATCTTCGGAATCAGCCCCAGCATTTT. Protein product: CASSQDLRNQPQHF.

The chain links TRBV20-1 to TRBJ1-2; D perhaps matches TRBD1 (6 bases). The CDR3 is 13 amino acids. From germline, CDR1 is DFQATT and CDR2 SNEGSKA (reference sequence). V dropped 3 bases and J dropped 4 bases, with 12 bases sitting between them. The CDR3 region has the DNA TGCAGTGCTAGTCGGCAGGGGCTCTATGGCTACACCTTC. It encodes CSASRQGLYGYTF.

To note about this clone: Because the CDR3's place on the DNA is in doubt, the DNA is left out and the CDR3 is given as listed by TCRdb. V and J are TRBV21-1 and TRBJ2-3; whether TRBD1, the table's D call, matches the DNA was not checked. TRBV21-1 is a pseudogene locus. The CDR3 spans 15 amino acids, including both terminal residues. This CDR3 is CASSKFGHGTDTQYF.

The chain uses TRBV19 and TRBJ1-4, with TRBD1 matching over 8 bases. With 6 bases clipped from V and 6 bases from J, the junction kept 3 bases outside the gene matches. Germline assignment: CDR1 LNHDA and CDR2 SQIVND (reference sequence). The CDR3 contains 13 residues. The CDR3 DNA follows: TGTGCCAGTAGCGAGACAGGGGATGAAAAACTGTTTTTT. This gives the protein CASSETGDEKLFF.

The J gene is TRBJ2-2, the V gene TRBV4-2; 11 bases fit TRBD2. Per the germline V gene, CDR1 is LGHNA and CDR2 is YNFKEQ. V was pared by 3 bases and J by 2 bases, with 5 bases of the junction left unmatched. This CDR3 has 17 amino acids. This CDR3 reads CASSQDGLAGNTGELFF. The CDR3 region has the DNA TGTGCCAGCAGCCAGGATGGACTAGCGGGTAACACCGGGGAGCTGTTTTTT.

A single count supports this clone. Here the CDR3 reads CASSLGGRGRNTIYF. The CDR3 DNA reads TGTGCCAGCAGCTTAGGGGGCAGGGGCCGAAACACCATATATTTT. This chain links TRBV7-6 with TRBJ1-3, with D tentatively TRBD1 (6 bases). The length of the CDR3 is 15 residues. The V gene lost 1 base and the J gene lost 5 bases, with 12 bases spanning the gap. Germline-derived CDR1 and CDR2 are SGHVS and FNYEAQ.

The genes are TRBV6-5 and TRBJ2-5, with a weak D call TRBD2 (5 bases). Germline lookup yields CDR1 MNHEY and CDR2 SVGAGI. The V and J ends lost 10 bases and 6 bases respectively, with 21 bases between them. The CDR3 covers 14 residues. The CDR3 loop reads CATTQRTPSQTQYF. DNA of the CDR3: TGTGCCACTACCCAAAGGACTCCATCACAGACCCAGTACTTC.

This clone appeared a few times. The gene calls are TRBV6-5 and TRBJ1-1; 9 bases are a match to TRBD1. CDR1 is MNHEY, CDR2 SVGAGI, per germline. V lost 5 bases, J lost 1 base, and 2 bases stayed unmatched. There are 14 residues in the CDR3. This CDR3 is CASSTGGWNTEAFF. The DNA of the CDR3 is TGTGCCAGCAGTACAGGGGGCTGGAACACTGAAGCTTTCTTT.

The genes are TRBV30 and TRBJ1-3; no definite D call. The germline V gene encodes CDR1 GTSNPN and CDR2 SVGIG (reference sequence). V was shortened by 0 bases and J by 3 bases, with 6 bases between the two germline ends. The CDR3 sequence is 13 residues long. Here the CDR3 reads CAWSVPGGNTIYF. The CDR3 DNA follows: TGTGCCTGGAGTGTTCCGGGTGGAAACACCATATATTTT.

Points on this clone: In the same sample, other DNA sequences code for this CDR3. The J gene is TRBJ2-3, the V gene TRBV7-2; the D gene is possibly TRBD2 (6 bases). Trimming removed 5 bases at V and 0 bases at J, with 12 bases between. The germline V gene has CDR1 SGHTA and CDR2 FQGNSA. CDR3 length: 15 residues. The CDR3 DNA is TGTGCCAGCAGCCCGGACTACTTAAGCACAGATACGCAGTATTTT. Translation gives CASSPDYLSTDTQYF.

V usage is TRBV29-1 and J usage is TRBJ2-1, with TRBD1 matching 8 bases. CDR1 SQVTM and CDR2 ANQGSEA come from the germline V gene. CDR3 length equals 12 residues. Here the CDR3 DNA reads TGCACCTCCCGGCAGGGGGCGGATGAGCAGTTCTTC. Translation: CTSRQGADEQFF.

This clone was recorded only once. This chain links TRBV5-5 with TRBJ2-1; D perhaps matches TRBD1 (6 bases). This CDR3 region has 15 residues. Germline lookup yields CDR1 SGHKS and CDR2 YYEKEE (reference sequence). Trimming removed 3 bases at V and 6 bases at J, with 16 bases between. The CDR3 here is CASSSQGQGINEQFF. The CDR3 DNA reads TGTGCCAGCAGCTCGCAGGGGCAAGGGATCAATGAGCAGTTCTTC.

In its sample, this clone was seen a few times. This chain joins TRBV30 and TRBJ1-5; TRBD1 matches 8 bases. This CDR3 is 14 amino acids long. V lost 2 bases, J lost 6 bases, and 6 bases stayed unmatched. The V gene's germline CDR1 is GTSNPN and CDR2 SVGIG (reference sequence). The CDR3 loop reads CAWSIGQGRQPQHF. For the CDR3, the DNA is TGTGCCTGGAGTATCGGACAGGGCCGTCAGCCCCAGCATTTT.

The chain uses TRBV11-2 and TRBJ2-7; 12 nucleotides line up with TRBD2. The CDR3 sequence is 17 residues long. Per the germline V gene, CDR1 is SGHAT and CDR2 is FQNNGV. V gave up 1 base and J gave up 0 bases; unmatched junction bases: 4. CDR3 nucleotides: TGTGCCAGCAGCTTAGCTACACTAGCGGGAGGCTCCTACGAGCAGTACTTC. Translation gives CASSLATLAGGSYEQYF.

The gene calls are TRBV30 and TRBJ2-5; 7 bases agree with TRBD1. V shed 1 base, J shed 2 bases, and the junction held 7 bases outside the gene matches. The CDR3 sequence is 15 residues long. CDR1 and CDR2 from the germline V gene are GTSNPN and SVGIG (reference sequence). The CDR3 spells CAWSGAGGLQETQYF. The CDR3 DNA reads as TGTGCCTGGAGTGGGGCAGGGGGATTACAAGAGACCCAGTACTTC.